This record covers a single T cell receptor (beta chain). This specimen comes from a study of blood T cell repertoires in COVID-19. Study context: The United States, Italy and Spain were the sources of the acute and convalescent COVID-19 samples. The cDNA or gDNA used as material had been derived from T cells, B-cell-depleted T cells, or PBMCs.

Per the original methods: Cell counts per sample came from amplifying reference gene primers. Sequencing used immunoSEQ multiplex PCR; TCRdb keeps in-frame clones, though not all of them. V and J calls and clone size are given by that table; D and trimming were obtained from the DNA. The table records about 250,000 clones, about 85% of them present only once. The CDR3 consists of 16 residues. V trimming: 4 bases; J trimming: 5 bases; junction bases outside the gene matches: 9. Germline-derived CDR1 and CDR2 are KGHDR and SFDVKD. The V call is TRBV24-1, the J call TRBJ2-5; TRBD1 matches 10 bases. The sample comprised peripheral blood. This receptor was taken from a man in his late teens or twenties with active or convalescent COVID-19. CDR3 bases: TGTGCCACCAGTGACCCCAGACAGGGGGCTGGTGAGACCCAGTACTTC. Protein product: CATSDPRQGAGETQYF.